Here is one T cell receptor (beta chain) with its context. The data derive from a study of blood T cell repertoires in COVID-19. The wider study: T cells, B-cell-depleted T cells, or PBMCs supplied cDNA or gDNA.

TCRdb's table, derived via immunoSEQ multiplex PCR, lists solely in-frame clones and lacks some. The sample has approximately 37,000 clones; 80% to 90% are singletons. The CDR3 is 14 residues long. Germline V gene data show CDR1 as SGHRS and CDR2 as YFSETQ. V was clipped by 4 bases and J by 1 base, with 12 bases between them. This sequence joins TRBV5-1 and TRBJ2-7, with a weak D call TRBD1 (6 bases). Sequenced sample: peripheral blood. The clonotype originates from a human donor in a cohort sampled during active COVID-19. The CDR3 region has the DNA TGCGCCAGCAGCGGAACGACAGGATCCTACGAGCAGTACTTC. It specifies CASSGTTGSYEQYF.